A single sample is the source of the 28 T cell receptor beta chains below, sequenced in a study of T cells in Graves' hyperthyroidism and ophthalmopathy. RNA transcripts yielded amplified TCR beta CDR3 regions. The study used the HTBI primer set for a first-round RT-PCR of the TCR CDR3. MiXCR was run by TCRdb on the multiplex PCR reads, yielding one entry per CDR3 protein. The repertoire holds about 580,000 distinct CDR3 sequences, with about 45% as singletons. Sequenced input: peripheral blood or thyroid tissue (not recorded which). Receptor source: a young woman with Graves' hyperthyroidism.

This clonotype occurred many times. The chain links TRBV24-1 to TRBJ1-1; D is uncertain. The germline V and J ends were trimmed by 3 bases and 7 bases, with 11 bases remaining between them. CDR3 length: 13 residues. Germline V gene sequence: CDR1 KGHDR, CDR2 SFDVKD. This CDR3 reads CATSDPTWGEAFF. CDR3 sequence (DNA): TGTGCCACCAGTGATCCTACTTGGGGTGAAGCTTTCTTT.

This clonotype was picked up many times. The chain couples TRBV12-3 or TRBV12-4 to TRBJ2-5; 11 bases are shared with TRBD2. V trimming: 2 bases; J trimming: 4 bases; junction bases outside the gene matches: 3. CDR3 size: 15 residues. CDR3 protein: CASSLYLAGGETQYF. Here the CDR3 DNA reads TGTGCCAGCAGTTTATATCTAGCGGGAGGAGAGACCCAGTACTTC.

This clonotype was detected many times. The chain has TRBV2 and TRBJ1-1; 8 bases fit TRBD1. Germline CDR1 is SNHLY and CDR2 is FYNNEI. V gave up 6 bases and J gave up 7 bases; unmatched junction bases: 1. CDR3 length: 11 residues. CDR3 protein: CASSGQGEAFF. The DNA of the CDR3 is TGTGCCAGCAGCGGACAGGGTGAAGCTTTCTTT. Variable domain in full (rest from reference TRBV2 and TRBJ1-1): EPEVTQTPSHQVTQMGQEVILRCVPISNHLYFYWYRQILGQKVEFLVSFYNNEISEKSEIFDDQFSVERPDGSNFTLKIRSTKLEDSAMYFCASSGQGEAFFGQGTRLTVV.

This chain connects TRBV15 to TRBJ1-4; D is perhaps TRBD1 (5 bases). The CDR3 length is 17 residues. V was shortened by 1 base and J by 8 bases, with 20 bases between the two germline ends. The germline CDR1 and CDR2 sequences are LNHNV and YYDKDF (reference sequence). CDR3 sequence (DNA): TGTGCCACCAGCAGAGTAAAGGGAACAGGTTCCAAGGAAAAACTGTTTTTT. Amino acids: CATSRVKGTGSKEKLFF. Full variable domain (outside the CDR3, taken from reference TRBV15 and TRBJ1-4): DAMVIQNPRYQVTQFGKPVTLSCSQTLNHNVMYWYQQKSSQAPKLLFHYYDKDFNNEADTPDNFQSRRPNTSFCFLDIRSPGLGDTAMYLCATSRVKGTGSKEKLFFGSGTQLSVL.

This chain links TRBV25-1 with TRBJ2-1; possible D gene TRBD1, 6 bases. The V end lost 5 bases, the J end lost 0 bases, and 11 bases lay between the germline ends. This CDR3 has 15 amino acids. Germline V lookup: CDR1 MGHDK, CDR2 SYGVNS. CDR3 sequence reads: CASSRGRGSYNEQFF. CDR3 in DNA: TGTGCCAGCAGTCGGGGCAGGGGCTCCTACAATGAGCAGTTCTTC. Filled out from reference TRBV25-1 and TRBJ2-1, the complete variable domain reads EADIYQTPRYLVIGTGKKITLECSQTMGHDKMYWYQQDPGMELHLIHYSYGVNSTEKGDLSSESTVSRIRTEHFPLTLESARPSHTSQYLCASSRGRGSYNEQFFGPGTRLTVL.

This clonotype was counted at least ten times. The rearrangement links TRBV18 to TRBJ2-5, with D uncertain. Germline V gene data show CDR1 as KGHSH and CDR2 as LQKENI. Trimming cost V 3 bases and J 6 bases, with 8 bases left between them. The CDR3 is 12 residues long. The CDR3 DNA reads TGTGCCAGCTCACCTCAAGGGAAGACCCAGTACTTC. Its translation is CASSPQGKTQYF. Looking up the rest from reference TRBV18 and TRBJ2-5 gives the full variable domain: NAGVMQNPRHLVRRRGQEARLRCSPMKGHSHVYWYRQLPEEGLKFMVYLQKENIIDESGMPKERFSAEFPKEGPSILRIQQVVRGDSAAYFCASSPQGKTQYFGPGTRLLVL.

The chain employs TRBV7-9 and TRBJ2-7; D is possibly TRBD1 (5 bases). From germline, CDR1 is SEHNR and CDR2 FQNEAQ (reference sequence). V was pared by 5 bases and J by 7 bases, with 12 bases between. This CDR3 has 12 residues. The CDR3 DNA reads as TGTGCCAGCAGCCGGCATTCAGGGGAGCAGTACTTC. Translated: CASSRHSGEQYF.

The table lists this clonotype with a count of one. This sequence joins TRBV6-5 and TRBJ2-7, with TRBD2 matching 9 bases. The trim removed 6 bases at V and 1 base at J, leaving 13 bases unmatched. The CDR3 covers 17 residues. Germline V gives CDR1 MNHEY, CDR2 SVGAGI. The CDR3 spells CASSLTAGLARSYEQYF. The CDR3 DNA is TGTGCCAGCAGCCTCACGGCGGGACTAGCACGGTCCTACGAGCAGTACTTC.

The count of this clonotype is one. A much larger clone is a single base away; this may be a read error. The CDR3 loop is CAGRAAGFEGYTF. The CDR3, as DNA: TGTGCCGGCAGGGCGGCAGGGTTCGAGGGCTACACCTTC. The chain couples TRBV6-5 to TRBJ1-2; D is possibly TRBD1 (5 bases). CDR3 length equals 13 residues. In germline, CDR1 is MNHEY, CDR2 SVGAGI.

Ten or more counts support this clonotype. The V call is TRBV6-5, the J call TRBJ1-2; D possibly corresponds to TRBD1 (5 bases). CDR3 length: 14 amino acids. The germline V gene has CDR1 MNHEY and CDR2 SVGAGI. V was pared by 4 bases and J by 7 bases, with 16 bases between. The CDR3 DNA sequence: TGTGCCAGCAGTTTGGGGCTACCTCCCGGTGGCTACACCTTC. It is translated as CASSLGLPPGGYTF.

This chain connects TRBV7-2 to TRBJ2-7; no clear D gene. CDR1 and CDR2 from the germline V gene are SGHTA and FQGNSA. V was clipped by 5 bases and J by 6 bases, with 5 bases between them. The CDR3 has 10 amino acids. The CDR3 nucleotides read TGTGCCAGCAGCCGCCCCGAGCAGTACTTC. Translation: CASSRPEQYF.

This clonotype was detected many times. V usage is TRBV20-1 and J usage is TRBJ1-2, with TRBD1 matching 9 bases. The CDR3 runs 13 residues. Trimming at V came to 0 bases and at J to 13 bases, leaving 9 bases not matched to a gene. CDR1 is DFQATT, CDR2 SNEGSKA, per germline (reference sequence). The CDR3 protein is CSARDGTGKTCTF. DNA of the CDR3: TGCAGTGCTAGAGACGGGACAGGGAAAACATGCACCTTC.

V is TRBV5-6 and J is TRBJ2-2; D unclear. The CDR3 length is 16 residues. CDR1 and CDR2 (germline): SGHDT, YYEEEE. V was clipped by 1 base and J by 5 bases, with 15 bases between them. CDR3 in DNA: TGTGCCAGCAGCTTGCCTCCGCACCTAAAAACCGGGGAGCTGTTTTTT. Amino acids: CASSLPPHLKTGELFF.

This chain uses TRBV9 with TRBJ2-7, with D perhaps matching TRBD2 (6 bases). V was cut by 0 bases and J by 3 bases, with 19 bases left in between. The CDR3 extends over 17 amino acids. Per the germline V gene, CDR1 is SGDLS and CDR2 is YYNGEE. The CDR3 here is CASSVAGAIRRGYEQYF. In DNA form, the CDR3 reads TGTGCCAGCAGCGTAGCGGGAGCTATACGCCGGGGCTACGAGCAGTACTTC.

This clonotype was detected many times. The chain combines TRBV12-3 or TRBV12-4 with TRBJ2-5, with TRBD1 as a possible D gene (6 bases). The CDR3 totals 15 residues. Between the trimmed V and J ends, which lost 6 bases and 1 base, there was a span of 15 bases. In nucleotides, the CDR3 is TGTGCCAGCAGAACCGGGACAAGGGGCCAAGAGACCCAGTACTTC. Residues: CASRTGTRGQETQYF.

This chain joins TRBV5-1 and TRBJ2-7; tentative D call: TRBD2 (5 bases). Germline V gene lookup returns CDR1 SGHRS and CDR2 YFSETQ. V dropped 0 bases and J dropped 0 bases, with 16 bases sitting between them. This CDR3 is built from 17 residues. The CDR3 DNA is TGCGCCAGCAGCTTGGCAGCTATAGCGAGGAGCTCCTACGAGCAGTACTTC. This gives the protein CASSLAAIARSSYEQYF.

This clonotype was observed many times. The chain links TRBV27 to TRBJ2-7; 7 bases line up with TRBD1. CDR1 MNHEY and CDR2 SMNVEV come from the germline V gene (reference sequence). V shed 5 bases, J shed 1 base, and the junction held 2 bases outside the gene matches. The CDR3 spans 13 residues. As DNA, the CDR3 is TGTGCCAGCAGTCGGGGACAGTCCTACGAGCAGTACTTC. Protein product: CASSRGQSYEQYF.

This clonotype was detected ten times or more. The chain links TRBV4-1 to TRBJ2-2; D gene unclear. V dropped 0 bases and J dropped 2 bases, with 10 bases sitting between them. In germline, CDR1 is MGHRA, CDR2 YSYEKL. The CDR3 is made up of 16 amino acids. CDR3 protein: CASSQEEGSNTGELFF. The DNA of the CDR3 is TGCGCCAGCAGCCAAGAGGAAGGGTCCAACACCGGGGAGCTGTTTTTT.

The J gene is TRBJ1-4, the V gene TRBV5-4; weak D call: TRBD1 (5 bases). The V end was cut by 4 bases, the J end by 2 bases, with 12 bases between. Per the germline V gene, CDR1 is SGHNT and CDR2 is YYREEE (reference sequence). This CDR3 has 15 amino acids. The CDR3 nucleotides are TGTGCCAGCAGCCCCGGGGGGGAGACTAATGAAAAACTGTTTTTT. It translates to CASSPGGETNEKLFF.

Remarks on this clonotype: No conserved phenylalanine or tryptophan ends this CDR3, so it is likely a read error. This sequence joins TRBV2 and TRBJ2-7, with D perhaps matching TRBD1 (5 bases). With 4 bases removed from V and 7 bases from J, the gap between germline ends came to 8 bases. The CDR3 is made up of 11 amino acids. Germline values: CDR1 SNHLY, CDR2 FYNNEI. This CDR3 reads CASSGPGEQYL. The CDR3 DNA follows: TGTGCCAGCAGTGGTCCAGGGGAGCAGTACCTC.

A remark on this clonotype: Its ends do not fully match the called genes, so a read error is possible. This chain joins TRBV7-6 and TRBJ1-5, with D possibly matching TRBD1 (7 bases). Near its end, the DNA agrees better with TRBJ2-3, so the J call may be wrong. Germline loops: CDR1 SGHVS, CDR2 FNYEAQ. CDR3 length equals 14 residues. The CDR3 is CASSQDRAGQPQYF. CDR3 DNA sequence: TGCGCCAGCAGCCAAGACAGGGCGGGACAGCCCCAGTATTTT.

Concerning this clonotype: Because it lacks the conserved phenylalanine or tryptophan at the end, this CDR3 is likely a read error. The limits of the CDR3 on the DNA are not certain, so only TCRdb's listed CDR3 is given. This chain links TRBV7-9 with TRBJ2-5; the D call in the table, TRBD2, was not verified against the DNA. Germline-derived CDR1 and CDR2 are SEHNR and FQNEAQ (reference sequence). With termini counted, the CDR3 has 9 amino acids. CDR3 in amino acids: CASSLSPAG.

This clonotype appeared many times. This may stem from a read error, because a much larger clone lies one nucleotide away. V gene TRBV2 combines with J gene TRBJ1-2; weak D call: TRBD1 (5 bases). Germline values: CDR1 SNHLY, CDR2 FYNNEI. The CDR3 contains 13 residues. CDR3: CARRDDLNYGYTF. CDR3 DNA: TGTGCCCGCAGGGACGACCTAAACTATGGCTACACCTTC.

V gene TRBV13 combines with J gene TRBJ1-4; D unresolved. In germline, CDR1 is PRHDT, CDR2 FYEKMQ (reference sequence). V was pared by 3 bases and J by 10 bases, with 30 bases between. The CDR3 is 19 residues long. The CDR3 here is CASSLRVLAGVGVSGKLFF. CDR3 DNA sequence: TGTGCCAGCAGCTTGAGGGTACTAGCGGGAGTGGGCGTTTCGGGAAAACTGTTTTTT.

J is TRBJ2-5 and V is TRBV4-2; D could derive from TRBD1 or TRBD2 (5 bases each). CDR1 and CDR2 from the germline V gene are LGHNA and YNFKEQ. V lost 0 bases, J lost 5 bases, and 13 bases lay in between. CDR3 length: 15 amino acids. The CDR3 is CASSQDSSGRETQYF. CDR3 DNA: TGTGCCAGCAGCCAAGATAGCTCGGGGCGGGAGACCCAGTACTTC.

Worth noting for this clonotype: It may be a read error: a sequence one base away is much more abundant. The rearrangement joins TRBV2 to TRBJ2-7; the D call may be TRBD1 or TRBD2 (5 bases each). The CDR3 is 12 amino acids. V shed 6 bases and J shed 9 bases, with 15 bases lying between them. Germline V lookup: CDR1 SNHLY, CDR2 FYNNEI. The CDR3 reads CASSIGTGGQYF. For the CDR3, the DNA is TGTGCCAGCAGCATCGGGACCGGCGGGCAGTACTTC. Complete variable domain (other parts from reference TRBV2 and TRBJ2-7): EPEVTQTPSHQVTQMGQEVILRCVPISNHLYFYWYRQILGQKVEFLVSFYNNEISEKSEIFDDQFSVERPDGSNFTLKIRSTKLEDSAMYFCASSIGTGGQYFGPGTRLTVT.

The gene calls are TRBV12-3 or TRBV12-4 and TRBJ2-7; D is perhaps TRBD1 (6 bases). The V end was cut by 7 bases, the J end by 3 bases, with 10 bases between. There are 12 residues in the CDR3. This CDR3 is CASTKGVYEQYF. DNA for the CDR3: TGTGCCAGCACCAAGGGGGTCTACGAGCAGTACTTC.

J is TRBJ2-5 and V is TRBV24-1, with D possibly matching TRBD2 (6 bases). The CDR3 is made up of 17 amino acids. Trimming stripped 4 bases from V and 0 bases from J, with 17 bases between. Per germline, CDR1 KGHDR and CDR2 SFDVKD. CDR3 coding DNA: TGTGCCACCAGTGACCCATTGCCTCGGGGGAACCAAGAGACCCAGTACTTC. Amino acid sequence: CATSDPLPRGNQETQYF.